This T cell receptor beta chain appears in the sequencing data of a study of blood T cell repertoires in COVID-19. Study as a whole: COVID-19 samples from acute and convalescent phases originated in the United States, Italy and Spain.

The germline CDR1 and CDR2 sequences are SGHRS and YFSETQ. CDR3 length: 16 residues. The junction had 5 bases not matched to a gene; V was cut back by 0 bases and J by 2 bases. Original handling: It was from reference gene primer amplification that nucleated cell counts were estimated. Produced via immunoSEQ multiplex PCR; TCRdb's table is partial and in-frame only. Clone size and V and J calls were adopted from that table, with D and trimming inferred from the DNA. The table records 200,000 to 300,000 clones, 70% to 90% of them present only once. The receptor comes from a woman aged 45-65 years with acute COVID-19. Specimen: PBMCs or T cells enriched from blood (not recorded which). V is TRBV5-1 and J is TRBJ2-5; 9 bases map to TRBD2. The chain's CDR3 is CASSLGASGDQETQYF. In DNA form, the CDR3 reads TGCGCCAGCAGCTTGGGGGCTAGCGGGGATCAAGAGACCCAGTACTTC.